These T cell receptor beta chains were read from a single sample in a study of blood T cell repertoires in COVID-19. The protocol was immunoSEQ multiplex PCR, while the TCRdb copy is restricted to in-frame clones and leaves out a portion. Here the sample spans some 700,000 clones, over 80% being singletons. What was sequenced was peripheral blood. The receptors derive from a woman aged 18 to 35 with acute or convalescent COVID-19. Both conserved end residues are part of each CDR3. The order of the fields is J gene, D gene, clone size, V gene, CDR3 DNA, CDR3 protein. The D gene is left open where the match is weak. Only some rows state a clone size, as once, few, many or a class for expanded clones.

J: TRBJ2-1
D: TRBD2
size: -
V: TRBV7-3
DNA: TGTGCCAGCAGCTTGAGCGGGGCTGCGACCTACAATGAGCAGTTCTTC
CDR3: CASSLSGAATYNEQFF

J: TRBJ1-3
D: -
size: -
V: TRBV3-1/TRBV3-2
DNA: TGTGCCAGCAGCCAAGTTGTAGGGGGAGGAAACACCATATATTTT
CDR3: CASSQVVGGGNTIYF

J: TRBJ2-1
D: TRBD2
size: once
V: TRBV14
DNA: TGTGCCAGCAGCCCGACTAGCGGGGGGGCATATGAGCAGTTCTTC
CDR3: CASSPTSGGAYEQFF

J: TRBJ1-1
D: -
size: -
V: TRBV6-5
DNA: TGTGCCAGCAGTTACTCGGGGGGAACTGAAGCTTTCTTT
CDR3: CASSYSGGTEAFF

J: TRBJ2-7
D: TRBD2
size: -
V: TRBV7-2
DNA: TGTGCCAGCAGCTCCGGGACTAGGGGGACCTACGAGCAGTACTTC
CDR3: CASSSGTRGTYEQYF

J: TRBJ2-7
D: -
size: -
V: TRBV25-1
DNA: TGTGCCAGCAGTGAACAGGACTCGCTTCCCTACGAGCAGTACTTC
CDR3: CASSEQDSLPYEQYF

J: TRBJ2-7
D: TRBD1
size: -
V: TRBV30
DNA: TGTGCCTGGAGTACCCGATGGACAGGGGATTCCTACGAGCAGTACTTC
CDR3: CAWSTRWTGDSYEQYF

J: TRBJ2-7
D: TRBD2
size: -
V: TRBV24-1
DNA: TGTGCCACTCAGGCTGGGAGGGGCGAGCAGTACTTC
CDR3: CATQAGRGEQYF

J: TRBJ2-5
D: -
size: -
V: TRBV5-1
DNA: TGCGCCAGCAGCTTGGGAGCGGAAGAGACCCAGTACTTC
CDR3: CASSLGAEETQYF

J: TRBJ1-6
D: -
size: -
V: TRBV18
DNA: TGTGCCAGCTCACGAAACAGGGTGGACGATTCACCCCTCCACTTT
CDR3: CASSRNRVDDSPLHF

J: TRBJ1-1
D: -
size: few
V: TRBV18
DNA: TGTGCCAGCTCACTGGAGGGGAACACTGAAGCTTTCTTT
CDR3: CASSLEGNTEAFF

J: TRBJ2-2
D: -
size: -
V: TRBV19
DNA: TGTGCCAGTAGTATTAGACAGCCGGCCCACACCGGGGAGCTGTTTTTT
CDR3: CASSIRQPAHTGELFF

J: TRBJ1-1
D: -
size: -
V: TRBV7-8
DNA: TGTGCCAGCAGCTCTTCCAGGGATTTGAACACTGAAGCTTTCTTT
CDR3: CASSSSRDLNTEAFF

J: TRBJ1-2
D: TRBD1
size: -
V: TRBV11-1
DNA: TGTGCCAGCAGCCCACCCGGACAGGTCTATGGCTACACCTTC
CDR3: CASSPPGQVYGYTF

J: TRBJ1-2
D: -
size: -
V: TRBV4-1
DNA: TGCGCCAGCAGCCAAGGCGGGCTTAACTATGGCTACACCTTC
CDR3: CASSQGGLNYGYTF

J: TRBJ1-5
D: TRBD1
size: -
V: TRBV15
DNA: TGTGCCACCGCCAGGGACAGGGGAGGAGTTCAGCCCCAGCATTTT
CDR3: CATARDRGGVQPQHF

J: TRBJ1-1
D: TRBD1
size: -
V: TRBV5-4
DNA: TGTGCCAGCAGCTTGACAGGGGTAGATAACACTGAAGCTTTCTTT
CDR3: CASSLTGVDNTEAFF

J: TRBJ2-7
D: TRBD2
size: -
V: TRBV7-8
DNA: TGTGCCAGCAGCACCCGGACTAGCGGGGCGCTCGAGCAGTACTTC
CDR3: CASSTRTSGALEQYF

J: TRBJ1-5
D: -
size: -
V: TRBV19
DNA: TGTGCCAGTAGCACAGTTCTAAATCAGCCCCAGCATTTT
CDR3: CASSTVLNQPQHF

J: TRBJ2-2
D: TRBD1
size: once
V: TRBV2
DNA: TGTGCCAGCAGTGAACAAGGGGGCTTTACCGGGGAGCTGTTTTTT
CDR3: CASSEQGGFTGELFF

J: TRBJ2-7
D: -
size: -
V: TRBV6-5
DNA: TGTGCCAGCAGTTACGGTTCGAGGAAAGAGCAGTACTTC
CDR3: CASSYGSRKEQYF

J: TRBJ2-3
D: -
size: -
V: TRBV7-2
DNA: TGTGCCAGCATGGGGGGGGGCGTAAGCACAGATACGCAGTATTTT
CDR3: CASMGGGVSTDTQYF

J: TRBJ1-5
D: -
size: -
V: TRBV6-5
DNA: TGTGCCAGCAGTAAAACAGGAAGAAATCAGCCCCAGCATTTT
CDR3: CASSKTGRNQPQHF

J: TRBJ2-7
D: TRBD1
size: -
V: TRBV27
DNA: TGTGCCAGCAGTTTCACTTTACAGGGGGTCTACGAGCAGTACTTC
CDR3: CASSFTLQGVYEQYF

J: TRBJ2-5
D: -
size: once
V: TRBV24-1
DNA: TGTGCCACCAGTGGGGGGCGGGAGACCCAGTACTTC
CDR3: CATSGGRETQYF

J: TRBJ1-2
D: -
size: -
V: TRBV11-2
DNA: TGTGCCAGCAGCTTAGATCCACTGTTTTATGGCTACACCTTC
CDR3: CASSLDPLFYGYTF

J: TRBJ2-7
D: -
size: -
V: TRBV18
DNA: TGTGCCAGCTCACCCGGACAGCTGAGCAACTACGAGCAGTACTTC
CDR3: CASSPGQLSNYEQYF

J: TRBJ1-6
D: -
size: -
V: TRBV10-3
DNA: TGTGCCATCAGTGAGTCCGATAATTCACCCCTCCACTTT
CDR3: CAISESDNSPLHF

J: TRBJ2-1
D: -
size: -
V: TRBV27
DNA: TGTGCCAGCAGTTTAAACCCTCAGATCTACAATGAGCAGTTCTTC
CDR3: CASSLNPQIYNEQFF

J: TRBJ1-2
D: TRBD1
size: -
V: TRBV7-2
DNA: TGTGCCAGCAGCATTGACAGGGAGCATGGCTACACCTTC
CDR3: CASSIDREHGYTF

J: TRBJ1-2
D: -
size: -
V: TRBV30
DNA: TGTGCCTGGCTGACCAGGGTCGGGGGCTACACCTTC
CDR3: CAWLTRVGGYTF

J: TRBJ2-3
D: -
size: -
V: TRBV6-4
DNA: TGTGCCAGCAGCGAACCTACCGCCGGCACAGATACGCAGTATTTT
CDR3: CASSEPTAGTDTQYF

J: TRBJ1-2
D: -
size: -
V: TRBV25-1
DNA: TGTGCCAGCGGACGGGGGGCAAATGGCTACACCTTC
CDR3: CASGRGANGYTF

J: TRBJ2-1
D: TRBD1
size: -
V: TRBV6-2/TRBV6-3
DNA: TGTGCCAGCAGTTACTCGCTGGGACAGGCCTACAATGAGCAGTTCTTC
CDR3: CASSYSLGQAYNEQFF

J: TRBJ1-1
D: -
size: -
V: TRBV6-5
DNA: TGTGCCAGCAGTAGGAGCGAAATAACTGAAGCTTTCTTT
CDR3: CASSRSEITEAFF

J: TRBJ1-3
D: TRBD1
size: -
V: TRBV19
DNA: TGTGCCAGTAGTACTCAGGGACAGTCGTCTGGAAACACCATATATTTT
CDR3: CASSTQGQSSGNTIYF

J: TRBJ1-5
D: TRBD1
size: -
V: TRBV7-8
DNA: TGTGCCAGCAGCTCCCTACAGGGGGCTCCTCAGCCCCAGCATTTT
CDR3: CASSSLQGAPQPQHF

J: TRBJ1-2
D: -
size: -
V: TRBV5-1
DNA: TGCGCCAGCAGCTTGTTATCGGGGGACCATAACTATGGCTACACCTTC
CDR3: CASSLLSGDHNYGYTF

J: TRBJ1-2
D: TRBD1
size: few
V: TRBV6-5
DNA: TGTGCCAGCAGTTACGACAGGGAAGGATATGGCTACACCTTC
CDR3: CASSYDREGYGYTF

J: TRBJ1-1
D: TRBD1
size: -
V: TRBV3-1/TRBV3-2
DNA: TGTGCCAGCAGCCAAGATCTGACAGGGGCAGCCTTGAACACTGAAGCTTTCTTT
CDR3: CASSQDLTGAALNTEAFF

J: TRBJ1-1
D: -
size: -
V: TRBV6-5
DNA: TGTGCCAGCAGTTTTACCCGGCCGGACGGAGGCGCTTTCTTT
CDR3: CASSFTRPDGGAFF

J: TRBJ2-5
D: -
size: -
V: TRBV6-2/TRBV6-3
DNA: TGTGCCAGCAGTCCAGGGGTCCAGGAGACCCAGTACTTC
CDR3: CASSPGVQETQYF

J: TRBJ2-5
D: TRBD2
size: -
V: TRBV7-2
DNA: TGTGCCAGCAGCCTCGGGCTAGCGGGGGGGCGTGGCGAGACCCAGTACTTC
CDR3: CASSLGLAGGRGETQYF

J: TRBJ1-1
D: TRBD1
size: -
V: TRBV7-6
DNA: TGTGCCAGCAGCCGCATACAGGGGCCCATAGGCACTGAAGCTTTCTTT
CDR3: CASSRIQGPIGTEAFF

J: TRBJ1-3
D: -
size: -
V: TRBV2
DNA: TGTGCCAGCAGTGAAACAGGCTCTGGAAACACCATATATTTT
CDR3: CASSETGSGNTIYF

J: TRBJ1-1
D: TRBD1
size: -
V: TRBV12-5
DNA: TGTGCTAGTGGTCCCGGGACAGTTTTGAACACTGAAGCTTTCTTT
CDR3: CASGPGTVLNTEAFF

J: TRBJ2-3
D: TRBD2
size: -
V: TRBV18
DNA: TGTGCCGGGATGACTAGCGGGGTGGGGGCGAGCACAGATACGCAGTATTTT
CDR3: CAGMTSGVGASTDTQYF

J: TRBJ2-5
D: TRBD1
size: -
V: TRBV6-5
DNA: TGTGCCAGCAGTTACTCGTTTCCGGGGACAGAAGAGACCCAGTACTTC
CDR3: CASSYSFPGTEETQYF

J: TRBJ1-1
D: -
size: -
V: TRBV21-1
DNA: TGTGCCAGCAGCAAAGTGGCCGGGACAGGGGGAAAGAACACTGAAGCTTTCTTT
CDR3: CASSKVAGTGGKNTEAFF

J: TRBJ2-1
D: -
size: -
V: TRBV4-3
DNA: TGCGCCAGCAGCGCCACAGGCTACAATGAGCAGTTCTTC
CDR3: CASSATGYNEQFF

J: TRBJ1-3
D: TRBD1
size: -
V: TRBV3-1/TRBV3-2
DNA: TGTGCCAGCAGCCCCCACCACCGGGACAGGGGAAACACCATATATTTT
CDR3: CASSPHHRDRGNTIYF

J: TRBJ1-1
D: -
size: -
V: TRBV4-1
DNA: TGCGCCAGCAGCCAAGACCGGACAGAAAAAGCTTTCTTT
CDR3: CASSQDRTEKAFF

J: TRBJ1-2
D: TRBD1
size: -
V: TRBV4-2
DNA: TGTGCCAGCCCGGGACAGAAACATGGCTACACCTTC
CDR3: CASPGQKHGYTF

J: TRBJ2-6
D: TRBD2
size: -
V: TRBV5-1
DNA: TGCGCCAGCAGCTGGGGGACTAGCGGGTGGGGCTCTGGGGCCAACGTCCTGACTTTC
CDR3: CASSWGTSGWGSGANVLTF

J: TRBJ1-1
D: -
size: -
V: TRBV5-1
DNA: TGCGCCAGCAGCTTGGGAGTTGTGAACACTGAAGCTTTCTTT
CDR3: CASSLGVVNTEAFF